A single T cell receptor beta chain is shown here with its context. Its target is not known. This entry belongs to a study of radiotherapy plus CTLA-4 blockade in lung cancer. CDR1 and CDR2 from the germline V gene are PRHDT and FYEKMQ (reference sequence). The V and J ends lost 5 bases and 3 bases respectively, with 10 bases between them. The CDR3 has 13 residues. Study conclusions and caveats: After treatment with radiotherapy plus ipilimumab, TCR clones that came from the tumor expanded in blood.

Some clones are missing from TCRdb's copy, which holds only in-frame ones; the method was immunoSEQ multiplex PCR. The table shows some 92,000 clones, with approximately 85% occurring only once. The sequences come from peripheral blood, collected from a patient treated with radiotherapy plus ipilimumab. The rearrangement links TRBV13 to TRBJ1-2, with D possibly being TRBD1 (5 bases). This receptor was taken from a human donor with non-small cell lung cancer who had a partial response to radiotherapy plus ipilimumab. The CDR3 DNA sequence: TGTGCCAGCAGCGTGGGGCGCGACTATGGCTACACCTTC. It is translated as CASSVGRDYGYTF.